This T cell receptor beta chain was recorded in a study of blood T cell repertoires in COVID-19. The V gene's germline CDR1 is SGHRS and CDR2 YFSETQ. The V segment lost 1 base and the J segment 6 bases; nucleotides outside the gene matches: 3. This CDR3 has 15 amino acids. Data came from immunoSEQ multiplex PCR; TCRdb stores just in-frame clones and leaves some out. The sample has tens of thousands of clones; approximately 84% are singletons. This clonotype was sampled from a middle-aged man with acute or convalescent COVID-19. The sequenced sample consisted of peripheral blood. This chain connects TRBV5-1 to TRBJ1-6, with TRBD1 matching 8 bases. CDR3 sequence reads: CASSLNTGGNSPLHF. The DNA of the CDR3 is TGCGCCAGCAGCTTGAACACAGGGGGTAATTCACCCCTCCACTTT.